A single sample gave rise to the 14 T cell receptor beta chains below, sequenced in a study of CD8 T cells in ankylosing spondylitis (dated by TCRdb to the late 2010s). The investigation overall reported the following: A TCR beta motif of fewer than 10 highly homologous amino acid variants appeared characteristic of blood from ankylosing spondylitis patients.

Library preparation used 5' RACE. Sequencing used an Illumina HiSeq 2500. TCRdb applied fastp at Q25 and MiXCR to the public reads, then kept only in-frame beta chains. Each entry is one CDR3 protein sequence, shown with its most common DNA and genes. This sample gives roughly 670,000 distinct CDR3 sequences in total; roughly 19% of them show up just once. The ten largest clones add up to about 20% of the sample. These receptors have no identified antigens. Specimen: blood, either unsorted or a sorted T cell fraction (not recorded which). The receptor source for this set is a male donor with ankylosing spondylitis.

This sequence joins TRBV11-2 and TRBJ2-1, with TRBD2 matching 11 bases. The CDR3 is 18 amino acids. Germline assignment: CDR1 SGHAT and CDR2 FQNNGV. V gave up 4 bases and J gave up 7 bases; unmatched junction bases: 15. In DNA form, the CDR3 reads TGTGCCAGCAGCTCCCCGAAAAACCCGGGACTAGCGGCAAATGAGCAGTTCTTC. It yields the protein CASSSPKNPGLAANEQFF.

The genes are TRBV6-2 or TRBV6-3 and TRBJ1-5, with D unclear. This CDR3 spans 12 amino acids. Germline values: CDR1 MNHEY, CDR2 SVGEGT. The V gene lost 0 bases and the J gene lost 7 bases, with 4 bases spanning the gap. The DNA for the CDR3 is TGTGCCAGCAGTTACTCGGGACAGCCCCAGCATTTT. Translated: CASSYSGQPQHF.

The rearrangement joins TRBV7-9 to TRBJ2-1; D could derive from TRBD1 or TRBD2 (5 bases each). The germline V gene encodes CDR1 SEHNR and CDR2 FQNEAQ (reference sequence). The CDR3 has 15 residues. The V gene lost 5 bases and the J gene lost 0 bases, with 11 bases spanning the gap. Here the CDR3 reads CASSRGDTSYNEQFF. CDR3 in DNA: TGTGCCAGCAGCCGAGGGGATACCTCCTACAATGAGCAGTTCTTC.

This clonotype was detected only a few times. J is TRBJ2-5 and V is TRBV4-2; 12 bases fit TRBD2. CDR1 and CDR2 (germline): LGHNA, YNFKEQ. The CDR3 has 15 residues. J was trimmed by 10 bases and V by 2 bases; bases with no gene match: 8. Here the CDR3 DNA reads TGTGCCAGCAGCCAACAACGGACTAGCGGGGACGGCCAGTACTTC. It codes for CASSQQRTSGDGQYF.

This clonotype was picked up a small number of times. The chain carries TRBV28 and TRBJ2-3, with 11 bases aligning to TRBD2. Germline assignment: CDR1 MDHEN and CDR2 SYDVKM. This CDR3 has 17 amino acids. Germline trimming cut 3 bases from V and 2 bases from J; bases unmatched to any gene: 7. The CDR3, as DNA: TGTGCCAGCAGTTTCTCTACACTAGCGGGAGCCACAGATACGCAGTATTTT. Its translation: CASSFSTLAGATDTQYF.

The chain employs TRBV4-2 and TRBJ2-3, with a possible D match to TRBD1 (6 bases). Trimming left V 4 bases short and J 2 bases short, with 28 bases between. The germline gives CDR1 LGHNA, CDR2 YNFKEQ. The CDR3 extends over 20 amino acids. The CDR3 sequence: CASSLNPQGLLLTNTDTQYF. As DNA, the CDR3 is TGTGCCAGCAGCCTAAATCCACAGGGTCTATTGCTTACCAACACAGATACGCAGTATTTT.

The chain uses TRBV6-5 and TRBJ1-1; D is undetermined. V was shortened by 5 bases and J by 8 bases, with 9 bases between the two germline ends. This CDR3 has 11 residues. Germline assignment: CDR1 MNHEY and CDR2 SVGAGI. CDR3 amino acids: CASSRPPEAFF. CDR3 DNA sequence: TGTGCCAGCAGTCGGCCGCCGGAAGCTTTCTTT.

This chain joins TRBV20-1 and TRBJ2-7, with TRBD2 matching over 7 bases. CDR1 and CDR2 (germline): DFQATT, SNEGSKA (reference sequence). Trimming at V came to 2 bases and at J to 3 bases, leaving 4 bases not matched to a gene. CDR3 size: 13 residues. The CDR3 loop reads CSARWGGVYEQYF. The CDR3 nucleotides read TGCAGTGCTAGATGGGGGGGGGTCTACGAGCAGTACTTC.

Worth noting for this clonotype: The conserved phenylalanine or tryptophan normally closing the CDR3 is absent here, so this likely arose from a read error. It is unclear where the CDR3 begins or ends on the DNA, so no DNA is shown, and the CDR3 is as TCRdb lists it. Here the CDR3 reads CASNPLHPTSGRNSSV. The chain recombines TRBV28 with TRBJ2-1; TRBD2 was called by the table and not checked on the DNA. The CDR3 is 16 residues long, counting both termini. Germline assignment: CDR1 MDHEN and CDR2 SYDVKM.

The chain is built from TRBV7-6 and TRBJ2-3, with 13 bases identical to TRBD2. The CDR3 is 16 residues long. Losses at the gene ends were 5 bases for V and 6 bases for J; bases not matched to a gene: 8. Germline CDR1 reads SGHVS; CDR2 reads FNYEAQ. The CDR3: CASSLATSGRADTQYF. DNA of the CDR3: TGTGCCAGCAGCCTTGCTACTAGCGGGAGGGCGGATACGCAGTATTTT.

This clonotype was seen more than once but under ten times. The genes are TRBV5-1 and TRBJ2-1, with 7 nucleotides matching TRBD1. The germline V gene encodes CDR1 SGHRS and CDR2 YFSETQ. The V segment lost 4 bases and the J segment 2 bases; nucleotides outside the gene matches: 6. The CDR3 runs to 15 residues. CDR3 sequence reads: CASSVAGTAYNEQFF. Written as DNA, the CDR3 is TGCGCCAGCAGCGTCGCCGGGACAGCCTACAATGAGCAGTTCTTC.

This clonotype was detected a few times. This chain links TRBV27 with TRBJ2-4; 13 bases map to TRBD2. The germline V gene has CDR1 MNHEY and CDR2 SMNVEV (reference sequence). V dropped 5 bases and J dropped 4; count of bases not matched to a gene: 2. The CDR3 loop spans 15 amino acids. In nucleotides, the CDR3 is TGTGCCAGCAGTGGGACTAGCGGGAAGAAAAACATTCAGTACTTC. Translation gives CASSGTSGKKNIQYF.

This clonotype was detected ten times or more. This chain links TRBV4-1 with TRBJ2-1; the D is unclear. Per the germline V gene, CDR1 is MGHRA and CDR2 is YSYEKL. Trimming left V 7 bases short and J 4 bases short, with 5 bases between. The CDR3 runs to 11 residues. The CDR3 DNA follows: TGCGCCAGCACCGGTTACAATGAGCAGTTCTTC. This gives the protein CASTGYNEQFF.

This clonotype showed up just once. The chain recombines TRBV7-3 with TRBJ2-7; the D is unclear. The V gene's germline CDR1 is SGHTA and CDR2 FQGTGA. This CDR3 is built from 14 residues. The V and J ends lost 5 bases and 7 bases respectively, with 18 bases between them. The CDR3 bases are TGTGCCAGCAGCCGCGAAGGATCCGCGCAGGAGCAGTACTTC. This encodes CASSREGSAQEQYF.